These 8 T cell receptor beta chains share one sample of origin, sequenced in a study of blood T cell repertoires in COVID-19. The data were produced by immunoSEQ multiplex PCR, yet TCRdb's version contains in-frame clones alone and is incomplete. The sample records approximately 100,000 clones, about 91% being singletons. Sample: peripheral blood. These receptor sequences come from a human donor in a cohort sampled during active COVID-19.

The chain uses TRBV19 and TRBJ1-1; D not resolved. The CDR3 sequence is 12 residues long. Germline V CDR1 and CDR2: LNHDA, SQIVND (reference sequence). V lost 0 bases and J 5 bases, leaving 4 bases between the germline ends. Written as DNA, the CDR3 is TGTGCCAGTAGTATAGATTTAACTGAAGCTTTCTTT. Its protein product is CASSIDLTEAFF.

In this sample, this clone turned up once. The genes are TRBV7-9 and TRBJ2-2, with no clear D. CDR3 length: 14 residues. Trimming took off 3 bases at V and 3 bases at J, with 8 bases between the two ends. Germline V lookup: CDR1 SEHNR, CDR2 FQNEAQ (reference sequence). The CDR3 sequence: CASSFIRYTGELFF. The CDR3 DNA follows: TGTGCCAGCAGCTTTATTCGGTACACCGGGGAGCTGTTTTTT.

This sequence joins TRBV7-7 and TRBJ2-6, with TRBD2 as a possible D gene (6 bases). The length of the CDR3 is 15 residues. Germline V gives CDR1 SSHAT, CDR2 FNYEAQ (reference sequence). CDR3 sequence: CASGPSVGGANVLTF. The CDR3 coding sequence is TGTGCTAGCGGCCCTAGTGTCGGTGGGGCCAACGTCCTGACTTTC.

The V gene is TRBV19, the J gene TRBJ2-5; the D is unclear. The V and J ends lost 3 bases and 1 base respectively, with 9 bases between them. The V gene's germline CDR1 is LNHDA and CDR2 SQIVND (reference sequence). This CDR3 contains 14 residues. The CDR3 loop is CASSMSSGQETQYF. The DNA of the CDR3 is TGTGCCAGTAGTATGTCGTCAGGCCAAGAGACCCAGTACTTC.

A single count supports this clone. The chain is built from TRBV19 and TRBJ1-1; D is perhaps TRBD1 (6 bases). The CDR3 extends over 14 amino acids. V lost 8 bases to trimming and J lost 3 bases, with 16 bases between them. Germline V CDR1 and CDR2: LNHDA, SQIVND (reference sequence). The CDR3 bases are TGTGCCAGTTCTCCGGGGGGCGGGTACACTGAAGCTTTCTTT. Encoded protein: CASSPGGGYTEAFF.

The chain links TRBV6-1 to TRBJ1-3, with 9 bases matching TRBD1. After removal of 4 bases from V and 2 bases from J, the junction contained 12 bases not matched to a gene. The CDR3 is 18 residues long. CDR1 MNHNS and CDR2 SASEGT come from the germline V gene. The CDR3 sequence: CASSGTGVHIYTGNTIYF. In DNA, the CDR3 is TGTGCCAGCAGTGGGACAGGGGTTCATATTTATACTGGAAACACCATATATTTT.

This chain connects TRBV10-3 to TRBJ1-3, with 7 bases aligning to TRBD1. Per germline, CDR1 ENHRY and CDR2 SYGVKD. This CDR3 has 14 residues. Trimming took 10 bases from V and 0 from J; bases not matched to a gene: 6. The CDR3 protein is CATEGAISGNTIYF. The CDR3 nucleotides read TGTGCCACTGAGGGGGCCATCTCTGGAAACACCATATATTTT.

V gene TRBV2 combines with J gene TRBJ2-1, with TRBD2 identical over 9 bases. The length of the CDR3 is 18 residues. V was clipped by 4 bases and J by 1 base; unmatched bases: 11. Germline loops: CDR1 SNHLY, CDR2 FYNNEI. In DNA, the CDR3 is TGTGCCAGCAGTGGGGGGCTAGCGGGGCAAATTTCCTACAATGAGCAGTTCTTC. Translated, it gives CASSGGLAGQISYNEQFF.